A single sample is the source of the 30 T cell receptor beta chains below, sequenced in a study of blood T cell repertoires in COVID-19 (dated by TCRdb to 2018 to 2021). Receptors were amplified or captured by the immunoSEQ multiplex PCR assay. TCRdb's version of the immuneACCESS table is confined to in-frame rearrangements and falls short of the full clone set. An unresolved V gene accounts for under half of the shortfall where checked; the remainder is of unknown origin. The sample table shows some 29,000 clones, and around 89% are seen once. The ten largest account for roughly 4% of the sample. Sequencing was done on a sample of peripheral blood. The receptors here all came from a human donor in a cohort sampled during active COVID-19.

The chain uses TRBV30 and TRBJ1-2, with D maybe TRBD1 (5 bases). Trimming removed 0 bases from V and 8 bases from J, with 10 bases in between. Per the germline V gene, CDR1 is GTSNPN and CDR2 is SVGIG (reference sequence). The CDR3 covers 12 residues. CDR3 in DNA: TGTGCCTGGAGTGTACAGAGGACAGGCTACACCTTC. Its translation: CAWSVQRTGYTF. The variable domain in full, with the rest retrieved from reference TRBV30 and TRBJ1-2, is SQTIHQWPATLVQPVGSPLSLECTVEGTSNPNLYWYRQAAGRGLQLLFYSVGIGQISSEVPQNLSASRPQDRQFILSSKKLLLSDSGFYLCAWSVQRTGYTFGSGTRLTVV.

The J gene is TRBJ1-2, the V gene TRBV28, with unresolved D. CDR1 and CDR2 from the germline V gene are MDHEN and SYDVKM. There are 12 residues in the CDR3. Trimming cost V 10 bases and J 0 bases, with 9 bases left between them. The CDR3 region is CATRTTNYGYTF. The CDR3, as DNA: TGTGCCACTCGGACTACTAACTATGGCTACACCTTC.

On this clone itself: One junction end disagrees with the germline gene, perhaps due to a read error. The V gene is TRBV3-1 (or the pseudogene TRBV3-2), the J gene TRBJ1-1; a weak D match, TRBD1 (5 bases). Germline loops: CDR1 LGHDT, CDR2 YNNKEL (reference sequence). The CDR3 has 15 amino acids. CDR3 bases: TGTACCAGCAGCCAAGGGGTCGGGGAAATATCTGAAGCTTTCTTT. Translated: CTSSQGVGEISEAFF.

The chain links TRBV2 to TRBJ2-7; TRBD1 aligns across 7 bases. From germline, CDR1 is SNHLY and CDR2 FYNNEI. CDR3 length: 13 amino acids. J lost 5 bases, V lost 5 bases, and 6 bases had no gene match. CDR3 residues: CASSSMTGHEQYF. DNA for the CDR3: TGTGCCAGCAGTTCCATGACAGGGCACGAGCAGTACTTC. The full variable domain, its missing parts supplied by reference TRBV2 and TRBJ2-7, is EPEVTQTPSHQVTQMGQEVILRCVPISNHLYFYWYRQILGQKVEFLVSFYNNEISEKSEIFDDQFSVERPDGSNFTLKIRSTKLEDSAMYFCASSSMTGHEQYFGPGTRLTVT.

The CDR3 nucleotides read TGTGCCAGCAGTGTAAGCGGGTCTCATCGCATCGGGAATGGCGGGGAGCTGTTTTTT. Its protein is CASSVSGSHRIGNGGELFF. The chain couples TRBV6-1 to TRBJ2-2; the D gene is possibly TRBD2 (6 bases). V lost 4 bases and J lost 7, with 28 bases in between. Germline V lookup: CDR1 MNHNS, CDR2 SASEGT. The CDR3 length is 19 residues.

V usage is TRBV3-1 (or the pseudogene TRBV3-2) and J usage is TRBJ1-6; 11 bases map to TRBD1. Looked up from germline, CDR1 is LGHDT and CDR2 is YNNKEL (reference sequence). The CDR3 has 16 residues. V shed 1 base, J shed 6 bases, and the junction held 2 bases outside the gene matches. The CDR3 sequence is CASSQAGTGGNSPLHF. CDR3 sequence (DNA): TGTGCCAGCAGCCAAGCAGGGACAGGGGGTAATTCACCCCTCCACTTT.

The J gene is TRBJ1-1, the V gene TRBV6-5; possibly TRBD1 for D (6 bases). Germline V gene data show CDR1 as MNHEY and CDR2 as SVGAGI. The CDR3 extends over 13 amino acids. V lost 0 bases, J lost 11 bases, and 13 bases lay in between. The CDR3 DNA follows: TGTGCCAGCAGTTACTCACGGCAGGGGAGCGCTTTCTTT. Translated: CASSYSRQGSAFF.

This chain uses TRBV5-1 with TRBJ2-6; 7 nucleotides align to TRBD1. This CDR3 has 19 residues. CDR1 and CDR2 (germline): SGHRS, YFSETQ. After removal of 4 bases from V and 1 base from J, the junction contained 14 bases not matched to a gene. The CDR3 region is CASSPQFTGVRSGANVLTF. CDR3 nucleotides: TGCGCCAGCAGCCCACAATTTACAGGGGTGAGGTCTGGGGCCAACGTCCTGACTTTC.

V gene TRBV28 combines with J gene TRBJ1-5, with D unresolved. The length of the CDR3 is 12 residues. Germline CDR1 is MDHEN and CDR2 is SYDVKM. Trimming removed 10 bases from V and 5 bases from J, with 12 bases in between. This CDR3 is CATSGRDQPQHF. The CDR3 nucleotides are TGTGCCACCTCCGGGCGGGATCAGCCCCAGCATTTT.

The genes are TRBV23-1 and TRBJ2-7, with D possibly matching TRBD2 (7 bases). TRBV23-1 is marked as an open reading frame, function uncertain. The CDR3 sequence is 15 residues long. Trimming cost V 0 bases and J 7 bases, with 16 bases left between them. CDR3 nucleotides: TGCGCCAGCAGTCAATCGTCCCGGGGGCGGGGGGAGCAGTACTTC. Its translation: CASSQSSRGRGEQYF.

The J gene is TRBJ1-6, the V gene TRBV19, with D perhaps TRBD1 (6 bases). The germline CDR1 and CDR2 sequences are LNHDA and SQIVND (reference sequence). The V and J ends lost 3 bases and 10 bases respectively, with 16 bases between them. The length of the CDR3 is 15 residues. The CDR3 DNA is TGTGCCAGTAGTATGATAGGGGGAGCAGAATCACCCCTCCACTTT. Protein: CASSMIGGAESPLHF.

This sequence joins TRBV28 and TRBJ1-1, with 9 bases aligning to TRBD1. Losses at the gene ends were 6 bases for V and 3 bases for J; bases not matched to a gene: 2. CDR3 length: 13 amino acids. Germline V gene lookup returns CDR1 MDHEN and CDR2 SYDVKM. CDR3 sequence: CASRDRGYTEAFF. The CDR3 DNA reads as TGTGCCAGCAGGGACAGGGGTTACACTGAAGCTTTCTTT.

The chain has TRBV7-2 and TRBJ1-1; TRBD1 might be the D (6 bases). Trimming removed 5 bases at V and 0 bases at J, with 10 bases between. Germline CDR1 reads SGHTA; CDR2 reads FQGNSA. The CDR3 runs 14 residues. The CDR3 sequence: CASSQGSVNTEAFF. CDR3 DNA sequence: TGTGCCAGCAGCCAGGGGTCGGTGAACACTGAAGCTTTCTTT.

This clone has a handful of counts. J is TRBJ2-6 and V is TRBV7-9; 7 positions match TRBD1. Germline trimming cut 5 bases from V and 3 bases from J; bases unmatched to any gene: 7. This CDR3 has 16 amino acids. Germline V gene sequence: CDR1 SEHNR, CDR2 FQNEAQ (reference sequence). CDR3: CASSAGQVDGANVLTF. CDR3 DNA sequence: TGTGCCAGCAGCGCCGGACAGGTTGATGGGGCCAACGTCCTGACTTTC.

The V call is TRBV13, the J call TRBJ2-7; 10 bases map to TRBD2. Germline trimming cut 6 bases from V and 0 bases from J; bases unmatched to any gene: 11. Germline loops: CDR1 PRHDT, CDR2 FYEKMQ (reference sequence). The CDR3 is 17 amino acids. The CDR3 bases are TGTGCCAGCAGTCAACACAAGACTAGCGGGCCCTCCTACGAGCAGTACTTC. It encodes CASSQHKTSGPSYEQYF.

This clone was seen a single time. The V and J genes are TRBV7-2 and TRBJ2-5, with 10 bases that match TRBD2. Losses at the gene ends were 5 bases for V and 8 bases for J; bases not matched to a gene: 11. Germline assignment: CDR1 SGHTA and CDR2 FQGNSA. The CDR3 totals 15 residues. The chain's CDR3 is CASSTLAGGPLTQYF. CDR3 nucleotides: TGTGCCAGCAGCACCTTAGCGGGGGGTCCCTTAACCCAGTACTTC.

J is TRBJ1-2 and V is TRBV6-5; D is unclear. CDR1 and CDR2 from the germline V gene are MNHEY and SVGAGI. CDR3 size: 11 residues. V was trimmed by 6 bases and J by 8 bases, leaving 10 bases between them. The CDR3 DNA follows: TGTGCCAGCAGAGGAGGGTACGGCTACACCTTC. Protein product: CASRGGYGYTF.

The chain is built from TRBV7-2 and TRBJ2-1; 9 nucleotides agree with TRBD2. The CDR3 extends over 17 amino acids. With 5 bases clipped from V and 6 bases from J, the junction kept 14 bases outside the gene matches. CDR1 is SGHTA and CDR2 is FQGNSA in the germline V gene. CDR3 protein: CASSPRFGGGAGNEQFF. CDR3 bases: TGTGCCAGCAGCCCGAGGTTTGGCGGGGGGGCTGGCAATGAGCAGTTCTTC.

This chain uses TRBV19 with TRBJ1-5; tentative D call: TRBD1 (6 bases). This CDR3 is built from 14 residues. V lost 5 bases and J 4 bases, leaving 12 bases between the germline ends. CDR1 is LNHDA and CDR2 is SQIVND in the germline V gene (reference sequence). The CDR3 protein is CASSPGQGNQPQHF. The CDR3 DNA is TGTGCCAGTAGTCCGGGGCAGGGGAATCAGCCCCAGCATTTT. Full variable domain (remainder filled in from reference TRBV19 and TRBJ1-5): DGGITQSPKYLFRKEGQNVTLSCEQNLNHDAMYWYRQDPGQGLRLIYYSQIVNDFQKGDIAEGYSVSREKKESFPLTVTSAQKNPTAFYLCASSPGQGNQPQHFGDGTRLSIL.

V is TRBV7-8 and J is TRBJ2-2; TRBD1 matches 8 bases. The CDR3 length is 15 residues. Losses at the gene ends were 11 bases for V and 7 bases for J; bases not matched to a gene: 15. CDR1 SGHVS and CDR2 FQNEAQ come from the germline V gene. The CDR3, as DNA: TGTGCCGGCGGCGGACAGGGCGGTTTAGGCGGGGAGCTGTTTTTT. This codes for CAGGGQGGLGGELFF.

The chain uses TRBV7-9 and TRBJ2-7; D is possibly TRBD1 (5 bases). V was shortened by 7 bases and J by 5 bases, with 9 bases between the two germline ends. The CDR3 loop spans 11 amino acids. Germline assignment: CDR1 SEHNR and CDR2 FQNEAQ (reference sequence). CDR3 DNA: TGTGCCAGCACCAAGACAGACGAGCAGTACTTC. This sequence encodes CASTKTDEQYF.

In its sample, this clone was seen once. The DNA is left out, because the CDR3 cannot be placed on it with certainty; the CDR3 is given as TCRdb lists it. The CDR3 sequence is CASSLDFWGRGAPDTQYF. V and J are TRBV7-2 and TRBJ2-3; the DNA was not compared with TRBD2, the D call given in the table. The CDR3 region is 18 residues in length, termini included. Germline V CDR1 and CDR2: SGHTA, FQGNSA.

CDR3 amino acids: CATSRDDRIYGYTF. DNA for the CDR3: TGTGCCACCAGCAGGGACGACAGGATCTATGGCTACACCTTC. The chain recombines TRBV15 with TRBJ1-2; D might be TRBD1 (6 bases). CDR1 is LNHNV and CDR2 is YYDKDF in the germline V gene (reference sequence). This CDR3 region has 14 residues. The V end was cut by 3 bases, the J end by 4 bases, with 12 bases between.

This sequence joins TRBV24-1 and TRBJ2-5; 7 bases map to TRBD1. Trimming at V came to 3 bases and at J to 7 bases, leaving 7 bases not matched to a gene. Germline CDR1 KGHDR, CDR2 SFDVKD. The CDR3 runs to 14 residues. CDR3 nucleotides: TGTGCCACCAGTGATCCCGGACAGGCGGGGACCCAGTACTTC. Amino acid sequence: CATSDPGQAGTQYF.

V gene TRBV19 combines with J gene TRBJ1-2; D remains ambiguous. This CDR3 region has 13 residues. Trimming stripped 4 bases from V and 8 bases from J, with 14 bases between. The V gene's germline CDR1 is LNHDA and CDR2 SQIVND (reference sequence). The CDR3 coding sequence is TGTGCCAGTAGTACCCGGGGAGGTCTGGGCTACACCTTC. Amino acids: CASSTRGGLGYTF.

The rearrangement uses TRBV5-1 and TRBJ1-3; a weak D match, TRBD1 (6 bases). The CDR3 consists of 16 residues. Germline V lookup: CDR1 SGHRS, CDR2 YFSETQ. Trimming took off 0 bases at V and 0 bases at J, with 10 bases between the two ends. The CDR3 sequence: CASSLGQANSGNTIYF. The DNA for the CDR3 is TGCGCCAGCAGCTTGGGACAGGCCAACTCTGGAAACACCATATATTTT.

The chain uses TRBV5-1 and TRBJ2-7, with 7 positions matching TRBD2. The CDR3 runs 15 residues. Per germline, CDR1 SGHRS and CDR2 YFSETQ. V lost 4 bases, J lost 0 bases, and 7 bases stayed unmatched. DNA of the CDR3: TGCGCCAGCAGCACGGGGGGATCGAGCTCCTACGAGCAGTACTTC. Translating it yields CASSTGGSSSYEQYF.

V is TRBV3-1 (or the pseudogene TRBV3-2) and J is TRBJ1-4, with a weak D call TRBD1 (5 bases). CDR1 and CDR2 (germline): LGHDT, YNNKEL (reference sequence). Trimming left V 4 bases short and J 7 bases short, with 13 bases between. This CDR3 spans 14 amino acids. The CDR3 DNA is TGTGCCAGCAGCCCACAAGGGGTAGGTGAAAAACTGTTTTTT. This translates into CASSPQGVGEKLFF.

The chain employs TRBV12-5 and TRBJ2-1; TRBD2 matches at 8 bases. The CDR3 covers 16 residues. The V gene end was trimmed by 0 bases and the J gene end by 2 bases; junction bases not matched to a gene: 3. Germline loops: CDR1 LGHNT, CDR2 FRNRAP. The CDR3 loop is CASGLVLSGAYNEQFF. CDR3 bases: TGTGCTAGTGGTTTGGTACTTAGCGGGGCCTACAATGAGCAGTTCTTC. Looking up the rest from reference TRBV12-5 and TRBJ2-1 gives the full variable domain: DARVTQTPRHKVTEMGQEVTMRCQPILGHNTVFWYRQTMMQGLELLAYFRNRAPLDDSGMPKDRFSAEMPDATLATLKIQPSEPRDSAVYFCASGLVLSGAYNEQFFGPGTRLTVL.

The chain links TRBV24-1 to TRBJ2-7, with 7 bases fitting TRBD1. Germline assignment: CDR1 KGHDR and CDR2 SFDVKD. The J segment lost 5 bases and the V segment lost 0 bases, leaving 6 bases of the junction unmatched. The CDR3 contains 15 residues. The CDR3 region has the DNA TGTGCCACCAGTGATTTGGACAGGGTGTTCGACGAGCAGTACTTC. Translation gives CATSDLDRVFDEQYF.